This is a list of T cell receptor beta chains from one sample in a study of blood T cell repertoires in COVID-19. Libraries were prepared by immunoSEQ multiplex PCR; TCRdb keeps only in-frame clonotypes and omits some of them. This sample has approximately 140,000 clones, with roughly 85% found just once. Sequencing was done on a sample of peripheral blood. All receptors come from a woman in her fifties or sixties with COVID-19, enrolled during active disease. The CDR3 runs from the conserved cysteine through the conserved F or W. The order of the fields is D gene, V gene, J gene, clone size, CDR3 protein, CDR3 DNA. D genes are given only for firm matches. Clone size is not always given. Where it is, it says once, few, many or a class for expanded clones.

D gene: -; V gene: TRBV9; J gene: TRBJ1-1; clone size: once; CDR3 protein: CASSVAVNTEAFF; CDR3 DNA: TGTGCCAGCAGCGTCGCGGTTAACACTGAAGCTTTCTTT
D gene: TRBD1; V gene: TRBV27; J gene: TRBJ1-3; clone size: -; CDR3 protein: CASSVFGTGGNTIYF; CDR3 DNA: TGTGCCAGCAGTGTTTTCGGGACAGGGGGAAACACCATATATTTT
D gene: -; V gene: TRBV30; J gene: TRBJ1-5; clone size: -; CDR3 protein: CAWSVMGPQPQHF; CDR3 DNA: TGTGCCTGGAGTGTTATGGGGCCTCAGCCCCAGCATTTT
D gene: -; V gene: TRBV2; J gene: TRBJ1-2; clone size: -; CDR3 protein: CASRGGYGYTF; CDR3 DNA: TGTGCCAGCAGGGGGGGATATGGCTACACCTTC
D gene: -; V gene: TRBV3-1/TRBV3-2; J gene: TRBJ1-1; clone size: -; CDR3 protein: CASSQENAVNTEAFF; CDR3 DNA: TGTGCCAGCAGCCAAGAGAACGCAGTAAACACTGAAGCTTTCTTT
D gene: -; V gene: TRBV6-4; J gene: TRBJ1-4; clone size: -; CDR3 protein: CASSDSWGGGTDEKLFF; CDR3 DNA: TGTGCCAGCAGTGACTCGTGGGGGGGAGGGACGGATGAAAAACTGTTTTTT
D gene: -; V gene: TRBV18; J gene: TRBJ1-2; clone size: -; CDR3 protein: CASGEGHYGYTF; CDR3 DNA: TGTGCCAGCGGGGAGGGCCACTATGGCTACACCTTC
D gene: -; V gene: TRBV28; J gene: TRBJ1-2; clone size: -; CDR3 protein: CASTSGQSPGYTF; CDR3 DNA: TGTGCCAGCACCTCGGGACAATCTCCTGGCTACACCTTC
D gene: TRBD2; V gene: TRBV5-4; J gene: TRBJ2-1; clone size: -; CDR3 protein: CASSLASGVYNEQFF; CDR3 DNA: TGTGCCAGCAGCTTGGCTAGCGGGGTTTACAATGAGCAGTTCTTC
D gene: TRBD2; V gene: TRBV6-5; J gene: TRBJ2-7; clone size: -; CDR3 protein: CASSFRAGALGEQYF; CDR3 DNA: TGTGCCAGCAGTTTCCGAGCGGGGGCCTTGGGGGAGCAGTACTTC
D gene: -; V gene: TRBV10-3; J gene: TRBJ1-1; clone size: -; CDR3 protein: CAISESYALRTVNTEAFF; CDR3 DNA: TGTGCCATCAGTGAGTCATACGCCCTGAGAACCGTGAACACTGAAGCTTTCTTT
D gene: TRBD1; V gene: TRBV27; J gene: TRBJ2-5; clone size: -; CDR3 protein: CASSLDRVETQYF; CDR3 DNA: TGTGCCAGCAGTTTGGACAGGGTAGAGACCCAGTACTTC
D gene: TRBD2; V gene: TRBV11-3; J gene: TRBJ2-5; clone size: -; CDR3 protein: CASSLGASGAGETQYF; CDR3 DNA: TGTGCCAGCAGCTTAGGTGCTAGCGGGGCAGGGGAGACCCAGTACTTC
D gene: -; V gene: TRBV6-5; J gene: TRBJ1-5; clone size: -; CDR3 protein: CASRKASDSYQPQHF; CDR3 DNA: TGTGCCAGCAGGAAGGCATCGGACAGCTATCAGCCCCAGCATTTT
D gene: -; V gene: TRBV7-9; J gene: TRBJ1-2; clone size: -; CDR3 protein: CASSFIGGYTF; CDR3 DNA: TGTGCCAGCAGCTTTATCGGTGGCTACACCTTC
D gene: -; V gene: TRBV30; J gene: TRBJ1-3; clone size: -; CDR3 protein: CAWSAGPGGNTIYF; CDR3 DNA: TGTGCCTGGAGCGCGGGACCGGGGGGAAACACCATATATTTT
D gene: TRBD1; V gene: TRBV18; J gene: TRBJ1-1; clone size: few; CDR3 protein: CASSPLGTGGSGNTEAFF; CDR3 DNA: TGTGCCAGCTCACCACTCGGGACAGGGGGCTCCGGGAACACTGAAGCTTTCTTT
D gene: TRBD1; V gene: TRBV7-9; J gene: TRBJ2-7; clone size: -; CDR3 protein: CASSLKSGQTFF; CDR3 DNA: TGTGCCAGCAGCCTAAAATCGGGACAGACCTTCTTC
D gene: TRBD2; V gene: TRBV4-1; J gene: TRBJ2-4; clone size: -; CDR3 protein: CASSRGLAGGPPDIQYF; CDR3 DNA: TGCGCCAGCAGCCGCGGACTAGCGGGGGGCCCCCCGGACATTCAGTACTTC
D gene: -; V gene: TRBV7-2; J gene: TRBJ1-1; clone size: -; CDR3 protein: CASSLGRNTEAFF; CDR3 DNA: TGTGCCAGCAGCCTTGGTAGGAACACTGAAGCTTTCTTT
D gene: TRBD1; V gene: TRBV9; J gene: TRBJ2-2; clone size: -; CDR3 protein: CASSVTRRDRGDTGELFF; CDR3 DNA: TGTGCCAGCAGCGTTACCCGTCGGGACAGGGGGGACACCGGGGAGCTGTTTTTT
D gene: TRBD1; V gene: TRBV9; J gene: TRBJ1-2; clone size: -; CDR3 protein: CASSAAEGALNYGYTF; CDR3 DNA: TGTGCCAGCAGCGCCGCGGAGGGGGCCCTTAACTATGGCTACACCTTC
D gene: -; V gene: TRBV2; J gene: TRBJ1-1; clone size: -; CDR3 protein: CASSELEGGAEAFF; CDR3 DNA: TGTGCCAGCAGTGAACTTGAGGGTGGGGCTGAAGCTTTCTTT
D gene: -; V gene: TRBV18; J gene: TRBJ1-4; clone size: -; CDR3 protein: CASSPVSGLVEKLFF; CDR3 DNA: TGTGCCAGCTCACCCGTTTCAGGGTTGGTGGAAAAACTGTTTTTT
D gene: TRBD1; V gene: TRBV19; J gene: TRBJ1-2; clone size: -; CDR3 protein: CASSIGTVTYGYTF; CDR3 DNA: TGTGCCAGTAGTATCGGGACAGTCACCTATGGCTACACCTTC
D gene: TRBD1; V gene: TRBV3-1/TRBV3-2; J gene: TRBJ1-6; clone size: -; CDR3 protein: CASSPPVGQINSPLHF; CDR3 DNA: TGTGCCAGCAGCCCCCCCGTGGGACAGATTAATTCACCCCTCCACTTT
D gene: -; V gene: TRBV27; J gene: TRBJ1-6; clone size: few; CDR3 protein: CASSRRTQDTSYNSPLHF; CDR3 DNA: TGTGCCAGCAGCCGACGTACCCAGGACACCTCCTATAATTCACCCCTCCACTTT
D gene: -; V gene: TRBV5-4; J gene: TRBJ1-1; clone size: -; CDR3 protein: CASSLEQGNTEAFF; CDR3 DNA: TGTGCCAGCAGCTTGGAACAGGGGAACACTGAAGCTTTCTTT
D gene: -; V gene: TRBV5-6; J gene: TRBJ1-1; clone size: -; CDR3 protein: CASSFGQNTEAFF; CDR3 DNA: TGTGCCAGCAGCTTCGGACAGAACACTGAAGCTTTCTTT
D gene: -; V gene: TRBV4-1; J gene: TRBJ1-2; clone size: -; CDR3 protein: CASSQDLSYKGYTF; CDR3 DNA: TGCGCCAGCAGCCAAGATTTGTCCTATAAAGGCTACACCTTC
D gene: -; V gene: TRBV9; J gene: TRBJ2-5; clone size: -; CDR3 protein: CASSLEGQTQYF; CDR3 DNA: TGTGCCAGCAGTTTGGAGGGACAGACCCAGTACTTC
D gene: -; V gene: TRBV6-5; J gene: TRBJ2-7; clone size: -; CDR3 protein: CASRYTLAPNYEQYF; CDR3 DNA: TGTGCCAGCAGGTACACTCTAGCGCCTAACTACGAGCAGTACTTC
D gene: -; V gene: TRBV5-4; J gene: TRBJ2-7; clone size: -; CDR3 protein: CASSPRLRTIGHYEQYF; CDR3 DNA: TGTGCCAGCAGCCCAAGACTGCGTACGATCGGCCACTACGAGCAGTACTTC
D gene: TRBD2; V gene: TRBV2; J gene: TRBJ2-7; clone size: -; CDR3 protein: CASSEPMGGGVYEQYF; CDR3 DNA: TGTGCCAGCAGTGAACCCATGGGGGGGGGAGTCTACGAGCAGTACTTC
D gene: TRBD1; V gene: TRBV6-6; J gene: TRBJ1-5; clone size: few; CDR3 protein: CASSTTGNQPQHF; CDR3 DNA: TGTGCCAGCAGCACGACAGGGAATCAGCCCCAGCATTTT
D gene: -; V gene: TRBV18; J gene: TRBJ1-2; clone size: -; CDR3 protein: CASSPYSPRMNYGYTF; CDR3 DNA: TGTGCCAGCTCACCATATAGTCCCAGGATGAACTATGGCTACACCTTC
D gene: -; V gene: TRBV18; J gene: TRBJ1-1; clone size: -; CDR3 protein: CASSPAQVSMNTEAFF; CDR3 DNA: TGTGCCAGCTCACCCGCGCAGGTCAGCATGAACACTGAAGCTTTCTTT
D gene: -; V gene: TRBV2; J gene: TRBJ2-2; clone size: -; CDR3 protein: CASSADQGTTGELFF; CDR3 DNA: TGTGCCAGCAGTGCGGACCAGGGAACCACCGGGGAGCTGTTTTTT
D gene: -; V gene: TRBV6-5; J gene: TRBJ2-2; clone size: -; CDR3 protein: CASIKGASTGELFF; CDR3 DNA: TGTGCCAGCATAAAAGGGGCAAGCACCGGGGAGCTGTTTTTT
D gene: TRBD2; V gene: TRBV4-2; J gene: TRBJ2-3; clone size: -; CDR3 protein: CASSLAGANTDTQYF; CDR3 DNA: TGTGCCAGCAGTCTAGCGGGGGCAAACACAGATACGCAGTATTTT
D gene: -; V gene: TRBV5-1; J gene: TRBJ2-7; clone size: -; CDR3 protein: CASRAVDEQYF; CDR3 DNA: TGCGCCAGCAGGGCCGTGGACGAGCAGTACTTC